This TCR beta chain comes out of a study of blood T cell repertoires in COVID-19. Germline CDR1 SGHRS, CDR2 YFSETQ. The CDR3 length is 14 residues, termini included. The repertoire was sequenced with immunoSEQ multiplex PCR; TCRdb's copy has only in-frame clones and lacks some. Among approximately 470,000 clones listed, approximately 90% were seen once. Concerning this clone itself: No conserved phenylalanine or tryptophan ends this CDR3, so it is likely a read error. No DNA is shown, since the ends of the CDR3 on it are uncertain; the CDR3 is the one TCRdb lists.

The sequence came from a woman aged 18-29 years who had recovered from COVID-19. The sample consisted of PBMCs or T cells enriched from blood (not recorded which). The chain uses TRBV5-1 and TRBJ2-3; no DNA check was done on the table's D call, TRBD2. The CDR3 reads CASSPGTSGGDEYL.